This T cell receptor (beta chain) was sequenced for a study of T cells in Graves' hyperthyroidism and ophthalmopathy (dated by TCRdb to about 2019). Concerning the study at large: Peripheral blood was collected at initial diagnosis, before any treatment. The paper reports TCR Vbeta CDR3 sequencing of 135 peripheral blood samples: 40 to 45 ophthalmopathy, about 75 hyperthyroidism and around 17 progressor patients. The 100 discovery patients were randomly divided into training and test sets at a 7:3 ratio. In addition, the study compared T-cell repertoires in thyroid tissue and in blood from five to seven Graves' hyperthyroidism patients. An independent validation cohort of fewer than 20 hyperthyroidism patients and 17 patients who later progressed to ophthalmopathy tested prospective prediction of ophthalmopathy. After blood sampling, hyperthyroidism patients were treated with methimazole at a starting dose of 30 mg daily, and ophthalmopathy patients were treated with high-dose intravenous methylprednisolone. To identify distinguishing TCR V-J signatures, a discovery cohort of about a hundred patients was used, comprising under 45 with Graves' ophthalmopathy and under 60 with stable Graves' hyperthyroidism.

TCR beta CDR3 regions were amplified from RNA transcripts. The first round of RT-PCR for the TCR CDR3 was performed with the HTBI primer set and the Qiagen OneStep RT-PCR kit. Libraries were constructed in a second round of multiplex PCR, after which size selection and purification were carried out. Paired-end sequencing of the libraries was performed with 100 bp reads on an Illumina HiSeq2000. In the original analysis: Raw data were processed with SOAPnuke, discarding reads with adapters, uncalled bases, mean Phred below 15, or no exact constant-primer or identifier match. High-quality paired reads were merged using COPE v1.2.5, and each unique nucleotide sequence was defined as a clonotype. MiTCR v1.1 was used to align clonotypes to the IMGT TRBV, TRBD and TRBJ reference segments. Analysis was restricted to V-J combinations with a frequency above 0.0001, which covered just over 98% of repertoires. A TCS score was defined as the ratio of F50 (clonal expansion) to E x V (chaos), with BLOSUM62-based TCRdist applied between CDR3 peptides within each V-J. Welch's t-statistics and random forest reduced around 550 V-J features to 13, which were used in a naive Bayes classifier (R e1071). Using fastp trimming at Q25 and MiXCR clonotype assembly, TCRdb reanalyzed the public sequencing data and kept in-frame beta chains. Every CDR3 protein is listed once, alongside the most common genes and DNA of its rows. These V and J calls are TCRdb output, not the study's own analysis. This sample is represented by about 290,000 distinct CDR3 sequences; roughly 15% of them were singletons. 30% of the sample goes to the ten largest clones.

V is cut by 7 bases and J by 9 bases, and the space between the germline ends is 10 bases. CDR1 and CDR2 were assigned from the germline V gene as SNHLY and FYNNEI. The CDR3 goes from the cysteine to the phenylalanine over 11 residues. CDR3 DNA only is kept here, 33 bases in frame from base 1. Ten or more counts support this clonotype. What antigen it recognizes has not been identified. No much larger clonotype is one base removed from it; base qualities were not supplied. Overall results and qualifications from the work: Sample size was not statistically predetermined, and investigators were not blinded to group allocation. Ophthalmopathy was separated from stable hyperthyroidism by a 13 V-J signature model, with 85% to 90% sensitivity and about 84% specificity obtained in cross-validation and 80%/75% obtained in testing. In validation, the model predicted progression to ophthalmopathy with 55% to 71% sensitivity and about 73% specificity, a median of about six months before onset. Most expanded thyroid clonotypes (frequency above 0.001) were also detected in blood, a finding suggesting that blood repertoires may reflect thyroid immune responses.

Hyperthyroidism patients were newly diagnosed, with disease duration under 2 months, and aged 18 to 65 years. Exclusion was applied to patients with uncontrolled infections, other autoimmune diseases, pregnancy or lactation. Diagnoses were based on clinical symptoms, serum thyroxine and TRAb, thyroid ultrasound and orbital computed tomography. For progressor patients, blood was drawn at the first diagnosis of hyperthyroidism, before any ophthalmopathy symptoms had appeared. Ficoll-Paque density gradient centrifugation was used to isolate PBMCs from around 10 ml of fresh peripheral blood. Progressor patients were initially diagnosed with Graves' hyperthyroidism and developed ophthalmopathy during follow-up. Total RNA was extracted using Trizol reagent, and RNA quality was assessed on an Agilent 2100 Bioanalyzer.

The clonotype was recovered from a woman aged 50 to 60 with Graves' hyperthyroidism that later progressed to Graves' ophthalmopathy. The specimen was blood. The V and J segments used are TRBV2 and TRBJ2-1; the D gene identity is not certain. The CDR3 amino acid sequence is: CASTGLSEQFF. In nucleotide form, the sequence is TGTGCCAGCACAGGCTTAAGTGAGCAGTTCTTC.